The clone carrying this TCR beta chain was recorded only once. Antigen: not known. The data are from a study of a mutant IDH1 vaccine in newly diagnosed glioma. Study background: Vaccinations were initiated 4-6 weeks following radiotherapy alone, or were given together with temozolomide cycles. Standard pretreatment was either radiotherapy, temozolomide, or, for most, radiochemotherapy with temozolomide. Visit timing is recorded as week 35 for V12 and week 47 for V13.

The length of the CDR3 is 16 residues. Germline V gene sequence: CDR1 SGHKS, CDR2 YYEKEE (reference sequence). Trimming removed 4 bases from V and 1 base from J; junction bases left unmatched: 10. Time point specified: week 35, safety follow-up. Every vaccination contained 300 ug of the mutant IDH1 20-mer peptide and was paired with topical imiquimod. Clones were read by immunoSEQ multiplex PCR, and TCRdb kept only the in-frame ones, dropping some. The sample yields tens of thousands of clones, around 81% seen once. This clonotype was obtained from a middle-aged man with glioma. The gene calls are TRBV5-5 and TRBJ1-2, with 7 bases matching TRBD1. The material was PBMCs, obtained from a glioma patient whose treatment included an IDH1 peptide vaccine. The CDR3 loop is CASSPAGTAINYGYTF. CDR3 nucleotides: TGTGCCAGCAGCCCCGCCGGGACAGCGATTAACTATGGCTACACCTTC.